This TCR beta chain stems from a study of Ad26.COV2.S vaccination and SARS-CoV-2 variants. Overall study context: Intramuscular Ad26.COV2.S doses were given once or twice, 56 days apart.

Generated by immunoSEQ multiplex PCR, the TCRdb table keeps only in-frame clones and is missing some. The repertoire holds about 390,000 clones, with around 92% as singletons. The treatment denotes: around 19 received Ad26.COV2.S at low or high dose, single or two shots; several received placebo; per-sample allocation not given. The samples were gathered on day 63 after the first injection of vaccine or placebo. CDR3 length: 12 residues. Trimming cost V 2 bases and J 9 bases, with 11 bases left between them. Germline CDR1 reads SGHDN; CDR2 reads FVKESK. This specimen was peripheral blood, taken in a trial of Ad26.COV2.S vaccine versus placebo. The chain recombines TRBV14 with TRBJ2-7; D is unresolved. The TCR originated in a person between 18 and 59 years old who received the Ad26.COV2.S COVID-19 vaccine or a placebo. The DNA of the CDR3 is TGTGCCAGCAGCCAATTGGTGGGTGTGCAGTACTTC. It yields the protein CASSQLVGVQYF.